The 32 T cell receptor delta chains reported below all come from one sample, sequenced in a study of γδ T cells in repeated Plasmodium falciparum infection. TCRdb fed the multiplex PCR reads to CATT. The table shows roughly 90,000 delta-chain clones, with 1.4% occurring only once. Vgamma9/Vdelta2+ and Vdelta2-negative gammadelta T cells were flow-sorted from PBMC for bulk sequencing. The material sequenced was gamma-delta T cells from blood. The receptors stem from a pool of human donors (malaria-infected and uninfected, not separated).

By frequency in the sample, this clone is medium-sized. This CDR3 is also generated by other DNA sequences in the sample. The rearrangement links TRDV1 to TRDJ1; 8 bases fit TRDD3. Trimming took 3 bases from V and 0 from J; bases not matched to a gene: 24. The CDR3 spans 22 residues. Germline V lookup: CDR1 TSWWSYY, CDR2 QGS. CDR3 in DNA: TGTGCTCTTGGGGACGAATTCTCCTCCCGCACTGGCTGGGGGACGTACACCGATAAACTCATCTTT. The encoded protein is CALGDEFSSRTGWGTYTDKLIF.

This clone was picked up a small number of times. TCRdb's entry gives the protein of a much larger clone, which mismatches this DNA's translation at residue 9, likely from a read error; the protein reported here is translated from the DNA. The V gene is given as TRDV1, and no J gene call is available. Germline V CDR1 and CDR2: TSWWSYY, QGS. CDR3 length: 11 residues. The CDR3 DNA reads TGTGCTCTCCTAGGAAGCGATAAACCCATCTTT. It encodes CALLGSDKPIF.

There are a few counts of this clone. This DNA's translation differs at residue 5 from TCRdb's protein, which comes from a much larger clone; a read error is likely, and the protein shown is translated from the DNA. This sequence joins TRDV2 and TRDJ1; no reliable D call. TCRdb records no J gene; here it was assigned by comparing the DNA to germline. The germline V gene encodes CDR1 GEAIGNYY and CDR2 EKD. The length of the CDR3 is 17 residues. V lost 2 bases and J lost 0, with 18 bases in between. The CDR3 spells CACDIVDKGTHTDKLIF. Here the CDR3 DNA reads TGTGCCTGTGACATCGTCGATAAAGGTACACACACCGATAAACTCATCTTT.

Many counts were recorded for this clone. The chain joins TRDV2 to TRDJ3; 8 bases fit TRDD3. With 2 bases clipped from V and 0 bases from J, the junction kept 5 bases outside the gene matches. CDR1 and CDR2 from the germline V gene are GEAIGNYY and EKD. The CDR3 totals 18 residues. The CDR3 protein is CACDITGGCSWDTRQMFF. CDR3 bases: TGTGCCTGTGACATTACTGGGGGCTGCTCCTGGGACACCCGACAGATGTTTTTC.

With regard to this clone: It differs at one base from a far larger clone, so likely a read error. The sample carries other DNA sequences with the same CDR3. This rearrangement joins TRDV1 to TRDJ1; TRDD2 or TRDD3 may be the D gene (6 bases each). The J gene, absent from TCRdb, was called here by matching the DNA to germline. Trimming stripped 1 base from V and 0 bases from J, with 33 bases between. The CDR3 runs to 23 residues. In germline, CDR1 is TSWWSYY, CDR2 QGS. The CDR3 DNA is TGTGCTCTTGGGGAACGGGCCTTCCGAATACTGGGAGATATGGAGGGGTACACCGATAAACTCATCTTT. Its translation is CALGERAFRILGDMEGYTDKLIF.

This clone came up a few times. It is likely a read error: a sequence one base away is far more abundant. Other nucleotide sequences from this sample produce the same CDR3. For the V gene the call is TRDV1; the J gene has no call; the table's D call, TRDD3, was not checked against the DNA. Germline values: CDR1 TSWWSYY, CDR2 QGS. The CDR3 covers 30 residues. The DNA of the CDR3 is TGTGCTCTTGGGGAACTTTCCTACCGGGGGATACGCACAGTGCTACAAAAGGAGGATACGGGCGAAGGGAACACCGATAAGCTCATCTTT. The encoded protein is CALGELSYRGIRTVLQKEDTGEGNTDKLIF.

In its sample, this clone was seen many times. V is TRDV2 and J is TRDJ1; no clear D gene. CDR3 length: 15 residues. The germline CDR1 and CDR2 sequences are GEAIGNYY and EKD. V was cut by 0 bases and J by 0 bases, with 10 bases left in between. The CDR3 reads CACDTVGSYTDKLIF. CDR3 nucleotide sequence: TGTGCCTGTGACACCGTCGGGAGCTACACCGATAAACTCATCTTT.

In its sample, this clone was seen a few times. TCRdb attributes to this sequence the protein of a much larger clone, which differs from the DNA translation at residue 12; a read error is likely, and the protein displayed is translated from the DNA. V is TRDV1 and J is TRDJ1; D perhaps matches TRDD3 (6 bases). Trimming removed 1 base at V and 0 bases at J, with 21 bases between. Per the germline V gene, CDR1 is TSWWSYY and CDR2 is QGS. The CDR3 is 19 residues long. The CDR3 DNA sequence: TGTGCTCTTGGGGAACCTCCTCCGGGGATTCCGAGTTACACCGATAAACTCATCTTT. It yields the protein CALGEPPPGIPSYTDKLIF.

This clone was counted many times. The rearrangement links TRDV1 to TRDJ1, with 8 positions matching TRDD3. CDR1 is TSWWSYY, CDR2 QGS, per germline. This CDR3 is 20 amino acids long. Losses at the gene ends were 4 bases for V and 0 bases for J; bases not matched to a gene: 19. The CDR3 DNA follows: TGTGCTCTTGGGGGGCCGACCTTCGTCCTTACTGGGGGGTACACCGATAAACTCATCTTT. The encoded protein is CALGGPTFVLTGGYTDKLIF.

To note about this clone: TCRdb assigns this DNA the protein of a much larger clone, which departs from its translation at residue 9; this likely reflects a read error, and the protein shown comes from translating the DNA. The V call is TRDV2, the J call TRDJ1; D perhaps matches TRDD3 (5 bases). V was clipped by 5 bases and J by 0 bases, with 27 bases between them. CDR3 length equals 19 residues. CDR1 and CDR2 (germline): GEAIGNYY, EKD. CDR3 residues: CACGKIAFVGPKYTDKLIF. As DNA, the CDR3 is TGTGCCTGTGGCAAGATCGCTTTTGTGGGGCCCAAGTACACCGATAAACTCATCTTT.

There are a few counts of this clone. The protein TCRdb gives is from a much larger clone and does not agree with this DNA's translation at residue 2, likely a read error; the protein shown here comes from the DNA. The chain employs TRDV1 and TRDJ1; TRDD3 agrees at 12 bases. This CDR3 has 19 amino acids. Germline V gene sequence: CDR1 TSWWSYY, CDR2 QGS. CDR3 in amino acids: CSLGEYTTYWGIPTDKLIF. The CDR3 bases are TGTTCTCTTGGGGAATATACTACGTACTGGGGGATACCCACCGATAAACTCATCTTT.

This clone has more than one count but fewer than ten. Translating this DNA gives a protein that differs at residue 17 from the TCRdb one, which belongs to a much larger clone; a read error is likely, and the protein shown is this translation. The chain couples TRDV2 to TRDJ1, with D possibly TRDD3 on 6 matching bases. Germline CDR1 GEAIGNYY, CDR2 EKD. CDR3 length: 19 amino acids. CDR3 coding DNA: TGTGCCTGTGACACCTTATTCGGGGGGACGTCAGAGGGGACCGATAAACCCATCTTT. The encoded protein is CACDTLFGGTSEGTDKPIF.

Many counts were recorded for this clone. The chain recombines TRDV2 with TRDJ1; 11 bases fit TRDD3. Looked up from germline, CDR1 is GEAIGNYY and CDR2 is EKD. The length of the CDR3 is 17 residues. V lost 5 bases to trimming and J lost 5 bases; unmatched junction nucleotides: 15. For the CDR3, the DNA is TGTGCCTGTGTTACCATTTACCATGGGGGATACGCGGATAAACTCATCTTT. It translates to CACVTIYHGGYADKLIF.

This clone was counted only a few times. The translation of this DNA and the TCRdb protein of a much larger clone differ at residue 5, probably owing to a read error; the protein shown here is translated from the DNA. The chain is built from TRDV1 and TRDJ1; 13 nucleotides agree with TRDD3. The J gene, absent from TCRdb, was called here by matching the DNA to germline. Germline V gene lookup returns CDR1 TSWWSYY and CDR2 QGS. The CDR3 is made up of 23 amino acids. V lost 4 bases and J lost 3; bases outside the gene matches: 26. The CDR3 loop is CALGGLPPTNQLGDTHRADKLIF. The CDR3 DNA sequence: TGTGCTCTTGGGGGACTGCCTCCTACGAATCAACTGGGGGATACGCATAGGGCCGATAAACTCATCTTT.

The table lists this clone with a few counts. TCRdb pairs this DNA with a much larger clone's protein that differs at residue 7, likely a read error; the protein shown was translated from the DNA. The chain is built from TRDV1 and TRDJ3, with 9 bases aligning to TRDD3. Germline V lookup: CDR1 TSWWSYY, CDR2 QGS. The V and J ends lost 1 base and 4 bases, in that order; junction bases with no gene match: 8. CDR3 size: 19 residues. This CDR3 is CALGERQPGGFWDTRQMFF. The CDR3 DNA is TGTGCTCTTGGGGAACGGCAGCCTGGGGGATTTTGGGACACCCGACAGATGTTTTTC.

In this sample, this clone turned up a few times. It is likely a read error: a sequence one base away is far more abundant. The sample carries other DNA sequences with the same CDR3. The genes are TRDV1 and TRDJ1; TRDD3 agrees at 11 bases. From germline, CDR1 is TSWWSYY and CDR2 QGS. CDR3 length equals 24 residues. J gave up 1 base and V 4 bases, and 29 bases lay outside the gene matches. CDR3 residues: CALGVCSYATRNWGITGFTDKLIF. For the CDR3, the DNA is TGTGCTCTTGGGGTTTGTTCCTACGCTACGAGAAACTGGGGGATAACGGGATTCACCGATAAACTCATCTTT.

This clone was observed a few times. The protein in TCRdb stems from a much larger clone and differs at residue 10 from this DNA's translation, likely a read error; here the protein is translated from the DNA. The chain combines TRDV1 with TRDJ1; 11 nucleotides match TRDD3. TCRdb lists no J gene, so it was determined here by aligning the DNA to germline. Germline values: CDR1 TSWWSYY, CDR2 QGS. The J segment lost 3 bases and the V segment lost 2 bases, leaving 20 bases of the junction unmatched. CDR3 length: 21 residues. This chain's CDR3 is CALGESILQTIWGIRADKLIF. The DNA for the CDR3 is TGTGCTCTTGGGGAAAGTATCCTACAAACCATTTGGGGGATACGCGCCGATAAACTCATCTTT.

Remarks on this clone: This DNA's translation differs at residue 4 from TCRdb's protein, which comes from a much larger clone; a read error is likely, and the protein shown is translated from the DNA. V and J are TRDV2 and TRDJ3; 13 nucleotides align to TRDD3. Germline V gene data show CDR1 as GEAIGNYY and CDR2 as EKD. The length of the CDR3 is 22 residues. The trim removed 5 bases at V and 2 bases at J, leaving 17 bases unmatched. Written as DNA, the CDR3 is TGTGCCTGTGTCACTGTTATAACTGGGGGATACGACGGAACCTGGGACACCCGACAGATGTTTTTC. Protein product: CACVTVITGGYDGTWDTRQMFF.

Note on this clone: This DNA's translation differs at residue 10 from TCRdb's protein, which comes from a much larger clone; a read error is likely, and the protein shown is translated from the DNA. This chain joins TRDV2 and TRDJ1; tentatively, D is TRDD3 (5 bases). Here the J gene came from matching the DNA to germline, since TCRdb omits it. With 0 bases removed from V and 6 bases from J, the gap between germline ends came to 13 bases. This CDR3 spans 14 amino acids. Germline V gene data show CDR1 as GEAIGNYY and CDR2 as EKD. CDR3 in DNA: TGTGCCTGTGACACCATCTGGGAAGCCAATAAACTCATCTTT. Translating it yields CACDTIWEANKLIF.

This chain links TRDV1 with TRDJ1; 9 bases map to TRDD3. TCRdb supplies no J gene; here it was assigned by aligning the nucleotide sequence to germline. The CDR3 is made up of 23 amino acids. V shed 8 bases, J shed 1 base, and the junction held 32 bases outside the gene matches. Germline CDR1 is TSWWSYY and CDR2 is QGS. The CDR3 here is CALWKRLRGTRGDTPSGTDKLIF. The CDR3 bases are TGTGCTCTTTGGAAGCGACTACGAGGGACGCGGGGGGATACCCCCTCTGGCACCGATAAACTCATCTTT.

This clone was recorded a few times. The TCRdb record carries a much larger clone's protein, which differs from this DNA's translation at residue 11; a read error is the likely cause, and the protein listed here is the DNA translation. The rearrangement joins TRDV1 to TRDJ1; 9 nucleotides align to TRDD3. TCRdb supplies no J gene; here it was assigned by aligning the nucleotide sequence to germline. This CDR3 is built from 21 residues. With 0 bases clipped from V and 2 bases from J, the junction kept 19 bases outside the gene matches. Germline V gene lookup returns CDR1 TSWWSYY and CDR2 QGS. As DNA, the CDR3 is TGTGCTCTTGGGGAACTACACCCGCCGGCTAGGGGATACGCCTGGACCGATAAACTCATCTTT. Translating it yields CALGELHPPARGYAWTDKLIF.

This clone was recorded at least ten times. This chain links TRDV1 with TRDJ1; 8 bases agree with TRDD3. Because TCRdb records no J gene, it was assigned here through a match of the DNA to germline. Germline CDR1 TSWWSYY, CDR2 QGS. This CDR3 is built from 17 residues. The trim removed 0 bases at V and 6 bases at J, leaving 12 bases unmatched. The CDR3, as DNA: TGTGCTCTTGGGGAACTCTACATTCAGGGGGATAGGAATAAACTCATCTTT. Its translation: CALGELYIQGDRNKLIF.

This clone was recorded at least ten times. It is likely a read error: a sequence one base away is far more abundant. The same CDR3 also results from other DNA sequences found in this sample. The J gene is TRDJ1, the V gene TRDV2; unclear D gene. The J gene is not listed in TCRdb, so it was assigned here from a DNA match to germline. Looked up from germline, CDR1 is GEAIGNYY and CDR2 is EKD. Between the trimmed V and J ends, which lost 0 bases and 0 bases, there was a span of 13 bases. There are 16 residues in the CDR3. The CDR3 DNA follows: TGTGCCTGTGACACCTTGGTTGGCCCCCACACCGATAAACTCATCTTT. Its translation is CACDTLVGPHTDKLIF.

On this clone: The amino acid sequence in TCRdb belongs to a much larger clone and departs from this DNA's translation at residue 8, likely a sequencing read error; the sequence shown is translated from the DNA. The chain carries TRDV2 and TRDJ1, with D tentatively TRDD3 (6 bases). The J gene is absent in TCRdb and was assigned here via DNA matching to germline. The V end was cut by 3 bases, the J end by 2 bases, with 15 bases between. The CDR3 covers 15 residues. Germline CDR1 is GEAIGNYY and CDR2 is EKD. This chain's CDR3 is CACDQISGGTDKLIF. CDR3 coding DNA: TGTGCCTGTGACCAAATTTCCGGGGGAACCGATAAACTCATCTTT.

This clone turned up a few times. A single base is all that separates this from a far larger clone, so a read error is likely. This sample includes further DNA sequences coding for the same CDR3. The rearrangement uses TRDV2 and TRDJ1; TRDD3 agrees at 7 bases. The J gene, missing from TCRdb, was assigned here through DNA to germline matching. Trimming at V came to 1 base and at J to 0 bases, leaving 16 bases not matched to a gene. Germline CDR1 is GEAIGNYY and CDR2 is EKD. CDR3 length: 19 amino acids. CDR3 protein: CACDTLKLGDATYTDKLIF. In DNA, the CDR3 is TGTGCCTGTGACACTCTGAAATTGGGGGACGCTACGTACACCGATAAACTCATCTTT.

This clone was seen more than once but under ten times. The protein that TCRdb holds for this DNA derives from a much larger clone and differs from the translated DNA at residue 10, which likely indicates a read error; the protein shown here is translated from the DNA. This chain joins TRDV1 and TRDJ1; D unresolved. This CDR3 contains 12 residues. Germline assignment: CDR1 TSWWSYY and CDR2 QGS. The CDR3 is CALGEQYDKPIF. As DNA, the CDR3 is TGTGCTCTTGGGGAACAGTACGATAAACCCATCTTT.

This clone appeared a few times. A read error is the likely source, as a far larger clone sits one nucleotide away. This CDR3 is also generated by other DNA sequences in the sample. The chain joins TRDV2 to TRDJ1; no reliable D call. The J gene comes from matching the DNA to germline here; TCRdb lacks it. Germline assignment: CDR1 GEAIGNYY and CDR2 EKD. There are 16 residues in the CDR3. CDR3 DNA: TGTGCCTGCGACACCGAGGAAGAAGAGGGCACCGATAAACTCATCTTT. Protein: CACDTEEEEGTDKLIF.

The table lists this clone with many counts. Only one base separates this from a far larger clonotype, so it likely reflects a read error. The same CDR3 is also encoded by other DNA sequences in this sample. This chain connects TRDV1 to TRDJ1; TRDD3 matches at 9 bases. The CDR3 has 22 residues. Germline CDR1 TSWWSYY, CDR2 QGS. V shed 3 bases, J shed 3 bases, and the junction held 26 bases outside the gene matches. In DNA form, the CDR3 reads TGTGCTCTTGGGGATGGAATCCTTCTGCCGCAGTACTGGGGGACGCTACCCGATAAACTCATCTTT. Translating gives CALGDGILLPQYWGTLPDKLIF.

As for this clone: This likely stems from a read error, as it lies one base from a far larger clone. Other DNA sequences of this sample code for an identical CDR3. The V gene is TRDV1, the J gene TRDJ1; 9 bases agree with TRDD2. Trimming at V came to 6 bases and at J to 1 base, leaving 27 bases not matched to a gene. This CDR3 has 22 amino acids. Looked up from germline, CDR1 is TSWWSYY and CDR2 is QGS. The DNA of the CDR3 is TGTGCTCTTGGTGACCCTACCTTCCTACTGGATATCGATACGGCATTCACCGATAAACTCATCTTT. Protein: CALGDPTFLLDIDTAFTDKLIF.

This clone was seen more than once but under ten times. The mismatch at residue 18 between this DNA's translation and the TCRdb protein of a much larger clone likely reflects a read error; the protein shown is translated from the DNA. The rearrangement uses TRDV1 and TRDJ1, with TRDD3 as a possible D gene (5 bases). Germline V gene lookup returns CDR1 TSWWSYY and CDR2 QGS. This CDR3 comprises 21 residues. CDR3 sequence: CALGERLICSVQLGETDQLIF. CDR3 sequence (DNA): TGTGCTCTTGGGGAACGGCTAATATGCTCCGTACAATTAGGGGAGACCGATCAACTCATCTTT.

This clone was seen ten or more times. This sample also contains other DNA sequences that code for the same CDR3. The gene calls are TRDV1 and TRDJ1; 8 bases agree with TRDD3. The V gene end was trimmed by 0 bases and the J gene end by 0 bases; junction bases not matched to a gene: 12. Germline lookup yields CDR1 TSWWSYY and CDR2 QGS. This CDR3 has 19 residues. This chain's CDR3 is CALGELLGGLKGYTDKLIF. CDR3 bases: TGTGCTCTTGGGGAACTTCTTGGGGGATTGAAGGGCTACACCGATAAACTCATCTTT.

This clone was observed a handful of times. With only one base between it and a far larger clone, this is likely a read error. This CDR3 is also generated by other DNA sequences in the sample. This sequence joins TRDV1 and TRDJ1; 7 nucleotides agree with TRDD3. The J gene, absent from TCRdb, was called here by matching the DNA to germline. Germline trimming cut 2 bases from V and 2 bases from J; bases unmatched to any gene: 29. This CDR3 is built from 23 residues. Germline assignment: CDR1 TSWWSYY and CDR2 QGS. In DNA form, the CDR3 reads TGTGCTCTTGGGGAATATCTTTCCCCGATTAGGAAACTCACTCTGGGGGTTACCGATAAACTCATCTTT. Amino acids: CALGEYLSPIRKLTLGVTDKLIF.